This paragraph reports one T cell receptor (beta chain). What it binds is unknown. From germline, CDR1 is SGHRS and CDR2 YFSETQ. The V end was cut by 9 bases, the J end by 2 bases, with 16 bases between. CDR3 length: 14 amino acids. Surgery cases with the highest brain T cell transcript signatures were chosen for sequencing. This sample was included in a study of brain T cells in children with intractable seizures. Study findings and constraints: HCMV serostatus was not known, and viral specificity came from CDR3 similarity only. Pre- and post-surgery blood differed in depth, so pre-surgery absences may be undersampling.

TCRdb's table, derived via immunoSEQ multiplex PCR, lists solely in-frame clones and lacks some. The sample has roughly 110,000 clones, around 94% seen once. The sequencing here drew on peripheral blood, taken at surgery. This chain uses TRBV5-1 with TRBJ2-3, with D hard to call. The TCR originated in a boy in the first two years of life with hemimegalencephaly and intractable seizures. The CDR3 nucleotides read TGCGCCACCCAGACCCACTACCCCACAGATACGCAGTATTTT. Translated, it gives CATQTHYPTDTQYF.